These 26 T cell receptor beta chains originate from one sample sequenced in a study of OX40 agonist ivuxolimab in advanced cancers. Assay: immunoSEQ multiplex PCR; the TCRdb copy retains only in-frame clones and omits some. The table lists more than 10,000 clones, roughly 84% of them singletons. Source: CD4+ or CD8+ T cells sorted from blood, taken in a trial of the OX40 agonist ivuxolimab. The source of these receptors is an adult with an advanced solid tumor such as melanoma, head and neck, liver or kidney cancer.

This clone has just one count. The V call is TRBV30, the J call TRBJ2-7, with 9 nucleotides matching TRBD1. The CDR3 consists of 14 residues. The V gene end was trimmed by 5 bases and the J gene end by 3 bases; junction bases not matched to a gene: 8. Germline V lookup: CDR1 GTSNPN, CDR2 SVGIG (reference sequence). The CDR3 DNA reads TGTGCCTGGTCCAGACAGGGGGGAGGCTACGAGCAGTACTTC. Its translation: CAWSRQGGGYEQYF.

This chain links TRBV28 with TRBJ1-1; 9 nucleotides match TRBD1. Germline V gives CDR1 MDHEN, CDR2 SYDVKM. V lost 7 bases and J lost 3; bases outside the gene matches: 12. This CDR3 is built from 16 residues. The CDR3 bases are TGTGCCAGCATGCCCGGGACAGGGTTTAGGGACACTGAAGCTTTCTTT. Translation gives CASMPGTGFRDTEAFF.

This clone was found a few times. V gene TRBV2 combines with J gene TRBJ1-1, with TRBD1 identical over 7 bases. The CDR3 contains 12 residues. Germline lookup yields CDR1 SNHLY and CDR2 FYNNEI. Trimming removed 6 bases from V and 8 bases from J; junction bases left unmatched: 6. CDR3 nucleotide sequence: TGTGCCAGCAGGGGGGGACAGATGGAAGCTTTCTTT. Translating gives CASRGGQMEAFF.

The rearrangement joins TRBV9 to TRBJ1-2; D is ambiguous. Germline loops: CDR1 SGDLS, CDR2 YYNGEE. The V gene lost 3 bases and the J gene lost 0 bases, with 12 bases spanning the gap. CDR3 size: 15 residues. CDR3 DNA sequence: TGTGCCAGCAGCGCCAATGGCAGAGCTAACTATGGCTACACCTTC. This sequence encodes CASSANGRANYGYTF.

The chain uses TRBV5-1 and TRBJ2-2, with a weak D call TRBD1 (5 bases). The CDR3 runs to 14 residues. Germline V gene data show CDR1 as SGHRS and CDR2 as YFSETQ. Trimming cost V 4 bases and J 1 base, with 8 bases left between them. The CDR3 sequence is CASSLTGNTGELFF. The CDR3 DNA follows: TGCGCCAGCAGCCTAACAGGGAACACCGGGGAGCTGTTTTTT.

This chain uses TRBV5-1 with TRBJ2-5; D is undetermined. V was trimmed by 5 bases and J by 7 bases, leaving 15 bases between them. Germline V gene data show CDR1 as SGHRS and CDR2 as YFSETQ. The CDR3 is 13 residues long. DNA of the CDR3: TGCGCCAGCAGTCGGTGGGCAGGTGGGACCCAGTACTTC. Translated, it gives CASSRWAGGTQYF.

CDR3 in DNA: TGTGCCAGCAGTTTAACCCGGGACAGCTACTCTGGGGCCAACGTCCTGACTTTC. Its protein product is CASSLTRDSYSGANVLTF. V and J are TRBV27 and TRBJ2-6; 7 bases agree with TRBD1. V was pared by 2 bases and J by 0 bases, with 7 bases of the junction left unmatched. Looked up from germline, CDR1 is MNHEY and CDR2 is SMNVEV (reference sequence). The CDR3 extends over 18 amino acids. Together with reference TRBV27 and TRBJ2-6, the CDR3 gives the full variable domain: EAQVTQNPRYLITVTGKKLTVTCSQNMNHEYMSWYRQDPGLGLRQIYYSMNVEVTDKGDVPEGYKVSRKEKRNFPLILESPSPNQTSLYFCASSLTRDSYSGANVLTFGAGSRLTVL.

This chain uses TRBV19 with TRBJ2-2; no reliable D call. Trimming removed 5 bases from V and 5 bases from J, with 21 bases in between. In germline, CDR1 is LNHDA, CDR2 SQIVND (reference sequence). The CDR3 is 17 amino acids. The CDR3 here is CASSHPRAGVGTGELFF. Written as DNA, the CDR3 is TGTGCCAGTAGTCATCCCCGAGCAGGAGTTGGAACCGGGGAGCTGTTTTTT.

The chain is built from TRBV7-9 and TRBJ2-5; tentative D call: TRBD2 (6 bases). Trimming pared 11 bases from V and 1 base from J, leaving 20 bases between. This CDR3 has 15 amino acids. The germline CDR1 and CDR2 sequences are SEHNR and FQNEAQ (reference sequence). The CDR3 is CASVGEDWLQETQYF. CDR3 bases: TGTGCCTCAGTGGGGGAGGACTGGCTCCAAGAGACCCAGTACTTC.

The CDR3 bases are TGTGCCAGCAGCGTTGGGGCAGGGGAATACGAGCAGTACTTC. Amino acids: CASSVGAGEYEQYF. The rearrangement uses TRBV9 and TRBJ2-7; a possible D gene is TRBD1 (6 bases). V lost 2 bases, J lost 4 bases, and 13 bases lay in between. The CDR3 covers 14 residues. The germline gives CDR1 SGDLS, CDR2 YYNGEE.

V gene TRBV27 combines with J gene TRBJ2-7; 8 nucleotides line up with TRBD1. The CDR3 loop spans 13 amino acids. Per germline, CDR1 MNHEY and CDR2 SMNVEV (reference sequence). Trimming removed 5 bases from V and 9 bases from J; junction bases left unmatched: 9. CDR3 in DNA: TGTGCCAGCAGTGGATGGACAGGGATGGCGCAGTACTTC. Translation gives CASSGWTGMAQYF.

DNA for the CDR3: TGTGCCAGCAGCCGGGGGACAGAAGAAAATGAAAAACTGTTTTTT. This gives the protein CASSRGTEENEKLFF. This chain uses TRBV7-9 with TRBJ1-4; 7 bases are shared with TRBD1. The junction had 8 bases not matched to a gene; V was cut back by 5 bases and J by 5 bases. The CDR3 has 15 residues. Looked up from germline, CDR1 is SEHNR and CDR2 is FQNEAQ (reference sequence).

This sequence joins TRBV7-2 and TRBJ1-3; D is undetermined. Per the germline V gene, CDR1 is SGHTA and CDR2 is FQGNSA. V was pared by 5 bases and J by 0 bases, with 20 bases between. This CDR3 is 18 amino acids long. The CDR3 here is CASSPLTHLERSGNTIYF. The CDR3 DNA follows: TGTGCCAGCAGCCCATTGACCCATCTCGAGCGCTCTGGAAACACCATATATTTT.

The V and J genes are TRBV27 and TRBJ1-2; 9 bases align to TRBD1. The ends lost 9 bases at V and 4 bases at J; junction bases unmatched: 6. Germline V gene lookup returns CDR1 MNHEY and CDR2 SMNVEV (reference sequence). This CDR3 is built from 13 residues. The CDR3 sequence is CASRQGGIYGYTF. Here the CDR3 DNA reads TGTGCCAGTAGACAGGGGGGTATCTATGGCTACACCTTC.

The chain joins TRBV5-1 to TRBJ1-2; D remains ambiguous. The CDR3 is 12 residues long. CDR1 and CDR2 from the germline V gene are SGHRS and YFSETQ. V was cut by 6 bases and J by 3 bases, with 9 bases left in between. The CDR3 DNA sequence: TGCGCCAGCACTGGGAGAGACTATGGCTACACCTTC. Amino acids: CASTGRDYGYTF.

This rearrangement joins TRBV5-6 to TRBJ1-5; D is ambiguous. Germline loops: CDR1 SGHDT, CDR2 YYEEEE. The CDR3 totals 14 residues. V lost 1 base to trimming and J lost 0 bases, with 5 bases between them. CDR3 sequence reads: CASSLSASNQPQHF. The CDR3 DNA reads TGTGCCAGCAGCTTGTCAGCTAGCAATCAGCCCCAGCATTTT.

The chain joins TRBV6-6 to TRBJ1-1; D is unclear. Germline assignment: CDR1 MNHNY and CDR2 SVGAGI (reference sequence). Trimming removed 4 bases at V and 8 bases at J, with 8 bases between. This CDR3 is built from 11 residues. DNA of the CDR3: TGTGCCAGCAGTTCCGCGTCGGAAGCTTTCTTT. This gives the protein CASSSASEAFF.

The rearrangement uses TRBV29-1 and TRBJ2-1, with 10 bases that match TRBD2. This CDR3 is built from 14 residues. Germline loops: CDR1 SQVTM, CDR2 ANQGSEA. V was clipped by 4 bases and J by 7 bases; unmatched bases: 7. CDR3 nucleotide sequence: TGCAGCGTTGGGGCTAGCGGGAGTCTTAATGAGCAGTTCTTC. It yields the protein CSVGASGSLNEQFF.

The J gene is TRBJ2-2, the V gene TRBV2; the match to TRBD2 covers 7 bases. In germline, CDR1 is SNHLY, CDR2 FYNNEI. This CDR3 has 15 residues. V trimming: 7 bases; J trimming: 1 base; junction bases outside the gene matches: 6. CDR3 sequence (DNA): TGTGCCAGCACTCCCTCGGGGGGGAACACCGGGGAGCTGTTTTTT. It yields the protein CASTPSGGNTGELFF.

This chain joins TRBV27 and TRBJ2-2; 7 bases align to TRBD1. The CDR3 runs 15 residues. Trimming cost V 3 bases and J 5 bases; bases outside gene matches: 6. In germline, CDR1 is MNHEY, CDR2 SMNVEV (reference sequence). The CDR3, as DNA: TGTGCCAGCAGTTTTCGACAGGGTTATACCGGGGAGCTGTTTTTT. Residues: CASSFRQGYTGELFF.

Only one count was recorded for this clone. The chain joins TRBV9 to TRBJ1-1; D remains ambiguous. The CDR3 runs to 14 residues. The germline gives CDR1 SGDLS, CDR2 YYNGEE. V was cut by 3 bases and J by 4 bases, with 13 bases left in between. As DNA, the CDR3 is TGTGCCAGCAGCGCCACACGGGCGGCCACTGAAGCTTTCTTT. Protein: CASSATRAATEAFF.

This chain uses TRBV10-3 with TRBJ1-5; D ambiguous. Germline lookup yields CDR1 ENHRY and CDR2 SYGVKD. V was clipped by 3 bases and J by 4 bases, with 16 bases between them. The CDR3 totals 16 residues. The CDR3 DNA sequence: TGTGCCATCAGTGATAAGTCCGGGTCCTATAATCAGCCCCAGCATTTT. It encodes CAISDKSGSYNQPQHF.

J is TRBJ2-3 and V is TRBV7-2; 8 nucleotides line up with TRBD2. Germline V gene sequence: CDR1 SGHTA, CDR2 FQGNSA. With 1 base clipped from V and 0 bases from J, the junction kept 9 bases outside the gene matches. The CDR3 is made up of 18 amino acids. Written as DNA, the CDR3 is TGTGCCAGCAGCTTAGTCCCAGCGGGGGTACCTAGCACAGATACGCAGTATTTT. Encoded protein: CASSLVPAGVPSTDTQYF.

The chain links TRBV9 to TRBJ1-3; D not certain. This CDR3 is 16 amino acids long. V was trimmed by 0 bases and J by 0 bases, leaving 10 bases between them. Germline V gene lookup returns CDR1 SGDLS and CDR2 YYNGEE. CDR3 residues: CASSVGTYSSGNTIYF. Here the CDR3 DNA reads TGTGCCAGCAGCGTAGGGACGTATAGCTCTGGAAACACCATATATTTT. The full variable domain, its missing parts supplied by reference TRBV9 and TRBJ1-3, is DSGVTQTPKHLITATGQRVTLRCSPRSGDLSVYWYQQSLDQGLQFLIQYYNGEERAKGNILERFSAQQFPDLHSELNLSSLELGDSALYFCASSVGTYSSGNTIYFGEGSWLTVV.

For the CDR3, the DNA is TGCAGCGTTGAAGCGGGGACAGATAACAATGAGCAGTTCTTC. It yields the protein CSVEAGTDNNEQFF. The rearrangement uses TRBV29-1 and TRBJ2-1, with 7 bases fitting TRBD1. V was clipped by 1 base and J by 5 bases; unmatched bases: 5. Germline V gives CDR1 SQVTM, CDR2 ANQGSEA. There are 14 residues in the CDR3.

The gene calls are TRBV7-2 and TRBJ1-4; D gene ambiguous. Germline CDR1 reads SGHTA; CDR2 reads FQGNSA. The CDR3 loop spans 14 amino acids. V lost 5 bases, J lost 7 bases, and 14 bases lay in between. This CDR3 reads CASSEVVVSEKLFF. Written as DNA, the CDR3 is TGTGCCAGCAGCGAGGTGGTTGTCAGTGAAAAACTGTTTTTT.